The clone carrying this TCR beta chain was picked up one time. Germline lookup yields CDR1 LGHNA and CDR2 YSLEER. The CDR3 contains 17 residues. With V trimmed by 1 base and J by 8 bases, 12 bases remained unmatched. The table came from immunoSEQ multiplex PCR; TCRdb's copy has only in-frame clones and leaves some out. The table shows fewer than 500,000 clones, with 89% occurring only once. This record belongs to a study of Ad26.COV2.S vaccination and SARS-CoV-2 variants. Treatment denoted: approximately 18 received Ad26.COV2.S at low or high dose, single or two shots; 5 received placebo; per-sample allocation not given. Day 63 after the first vaccine or placebo injection was the time point for sampling.

Specimen: peripheral blood, collected in a trial of Ad26.COV2.S vaccine versus placebo. The chain uses TRBV4-3 and TRBJ2-1, with TRBD2 identical over 9 bases. The source is a person aged 18-65 years who received the Ad26.COV2.S COVID-19 vaccine or a placebo. The CDR3 spells CASSQVRNSGRSHEQFF. The CDR3 coding sequence is TGCGCCAGCAGCCAAGTCCGAAATAGCGGGAGATCTCATGAGCAGTTCTTC.